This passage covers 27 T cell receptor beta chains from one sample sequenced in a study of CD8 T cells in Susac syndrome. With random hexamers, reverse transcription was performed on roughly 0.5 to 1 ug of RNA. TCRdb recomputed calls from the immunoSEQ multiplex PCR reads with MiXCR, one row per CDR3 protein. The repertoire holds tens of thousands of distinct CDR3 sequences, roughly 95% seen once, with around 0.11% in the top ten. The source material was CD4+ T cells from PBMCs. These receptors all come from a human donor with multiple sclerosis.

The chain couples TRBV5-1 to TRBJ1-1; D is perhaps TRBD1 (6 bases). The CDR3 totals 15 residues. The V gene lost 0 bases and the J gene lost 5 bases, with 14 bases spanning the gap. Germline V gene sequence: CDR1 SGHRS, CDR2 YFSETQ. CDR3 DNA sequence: TGCGCCAGCAGCTTGGATGTCCGAGGGGGGACTGAAGCTTTCTTT. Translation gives CASSLDVRGGTEAFF.

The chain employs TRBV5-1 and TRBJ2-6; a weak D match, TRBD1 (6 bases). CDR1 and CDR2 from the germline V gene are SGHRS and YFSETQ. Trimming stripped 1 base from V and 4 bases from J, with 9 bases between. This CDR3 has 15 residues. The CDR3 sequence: CASSLLGAGANVLTF. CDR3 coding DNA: TGCGCCAGCAGCTTGTTGGGGGCCGGGGCCAACGTCCTGACTTTC.

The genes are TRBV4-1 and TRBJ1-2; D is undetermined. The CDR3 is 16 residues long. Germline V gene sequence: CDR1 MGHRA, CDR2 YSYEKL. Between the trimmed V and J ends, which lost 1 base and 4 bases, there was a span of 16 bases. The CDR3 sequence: CASSQGFRSSIYGYTF. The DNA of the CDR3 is TGCGCCAGCAGCCAAGGATTTAGGTCGTCAATCTATGGCTACACCTTC.

CDR3 residues: CASSEDSRKLFF. The DNA of the CDR3 is TGTGCCAGCAGTGAGGACTCTCGAAAACTGTTTTTT. V gene TRBV6-6 combines with J gene TRBJ1-4; D unclear. Germline CDR1 and CDR2: MNHNY and SVGAGI (reference sequence). CDR3 length equals 12 residues. The V end lost 5 bases, the J end lost 10 bases, and 11 bases lay between the germline ends.

The CDR3 DNA reads as TGTGCCAGCACGGGTTACGCGGGGGCCGAGCAGTACTTC. As protein: CASTGYAGAEQYF. The chain joins TRBV2 to TRBJ2-7, with a weak D call TRBD2 (7 bases). Trimming left V 7 bases short and J 6 bases short, with 16 bases between. The CDR3 is 13 residues long. CDR1 and CDR2 from the germline V gene are SNHLY and FYNNEI.

The CDR3: CASSLGGGYHYGYTF. CDR3 DNA sequence: TGTGCCAGCAGCTTAGGGGGGGGATATCACTATGGCTACACCTTC. The chain links TRBV11-3 to TRBJ1-2; possibly TRBD1 for D (5 bases). With 1 base removed from V and 3 bases from J, the gap between germline ends came to 12 bases. This CDR3 is built from 15 residues. CDR1 and CDR2 (germline): SGHNT, YENEEA.

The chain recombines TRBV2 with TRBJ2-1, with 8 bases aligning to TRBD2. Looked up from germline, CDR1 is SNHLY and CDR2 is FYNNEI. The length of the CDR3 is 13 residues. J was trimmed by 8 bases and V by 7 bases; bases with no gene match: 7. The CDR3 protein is CASKAGGGDEQFF. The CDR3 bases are TGTGCCAGCAAGGCGGGGGGCGGGGATGAGCAGTTCTTC.

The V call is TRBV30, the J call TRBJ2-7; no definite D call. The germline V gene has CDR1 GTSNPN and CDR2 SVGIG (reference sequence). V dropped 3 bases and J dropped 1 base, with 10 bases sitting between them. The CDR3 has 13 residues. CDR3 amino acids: CAWRKTSSYEQYF. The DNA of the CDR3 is TGTGCCTGGAGAAAGACAAGTTCCTACGAGCAGTACTTC.

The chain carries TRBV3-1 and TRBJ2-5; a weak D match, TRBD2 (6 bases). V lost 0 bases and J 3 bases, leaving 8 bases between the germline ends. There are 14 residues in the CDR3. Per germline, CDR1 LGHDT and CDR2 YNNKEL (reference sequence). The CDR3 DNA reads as TGTGCCAGCAGCCAAGAGCGGGGCGAAGAGACCCAGTACTTC. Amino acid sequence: CASSQERGEETQYF.

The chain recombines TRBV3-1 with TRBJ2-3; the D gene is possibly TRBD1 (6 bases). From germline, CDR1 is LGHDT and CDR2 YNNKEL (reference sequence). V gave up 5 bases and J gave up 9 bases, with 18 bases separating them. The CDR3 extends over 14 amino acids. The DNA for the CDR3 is TGTGCCAGCAGCACACCGGAACACAGGGAGACGCAGTATTTT. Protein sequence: CASSTPEHRETQYF.

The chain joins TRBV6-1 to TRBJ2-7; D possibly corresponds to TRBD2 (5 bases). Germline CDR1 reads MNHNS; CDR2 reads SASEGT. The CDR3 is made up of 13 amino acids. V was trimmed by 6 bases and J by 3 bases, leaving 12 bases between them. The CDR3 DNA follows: TGTGCCAGCAGCCTGAGGAGGAACTACGAGCAGTACTTC. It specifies CASSLRRNYEQYF.

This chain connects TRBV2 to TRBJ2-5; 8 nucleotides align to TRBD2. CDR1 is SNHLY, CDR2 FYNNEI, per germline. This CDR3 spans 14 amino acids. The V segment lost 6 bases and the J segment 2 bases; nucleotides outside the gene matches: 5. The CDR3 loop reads CASSQQRGQETQYF. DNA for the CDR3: TGTGCCAGCAGCCAACAGCGGGGGCAAGAGACCCAGTACTTC. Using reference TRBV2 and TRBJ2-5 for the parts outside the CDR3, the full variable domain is EPEVTQTPSHQVTQMGQEVILRCVPISNHLYFYWYRQILGQKVEFLVSFYNNEISEKSEIFDDQFSVERPDGSNFTLKIRSTKLEDSAMYFCASSQQRGQETQYFGPGTRLLVL.

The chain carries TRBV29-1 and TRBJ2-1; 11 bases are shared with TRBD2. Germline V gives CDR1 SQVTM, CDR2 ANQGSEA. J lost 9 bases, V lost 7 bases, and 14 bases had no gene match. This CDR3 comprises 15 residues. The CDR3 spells CSAAPFSGGAGEQFF. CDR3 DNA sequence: TGCAGCGCTGCCCCTTTTAGCGGGGGGGCGGGTGAGCAGTTCTTC.

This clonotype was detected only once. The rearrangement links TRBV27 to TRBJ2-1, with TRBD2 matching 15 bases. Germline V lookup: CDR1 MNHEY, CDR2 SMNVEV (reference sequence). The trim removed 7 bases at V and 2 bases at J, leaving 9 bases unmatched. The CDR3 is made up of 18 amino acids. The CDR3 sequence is CASTPGTSGGFAYNEQFF. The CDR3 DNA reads TGTGCCAGCACCCCAGGGACTAGCGGGGGGTTCGCCTACAATGAGCAGTTCTTC.

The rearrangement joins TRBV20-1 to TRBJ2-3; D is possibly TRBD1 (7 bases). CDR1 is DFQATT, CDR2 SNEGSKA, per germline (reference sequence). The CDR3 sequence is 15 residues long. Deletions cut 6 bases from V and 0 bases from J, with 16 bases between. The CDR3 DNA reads TGCAGTGCCGGCGGGACAGCATCTAGCACAGATACGCAGTATTTT. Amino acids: CSAGGTASSTDTQYF.

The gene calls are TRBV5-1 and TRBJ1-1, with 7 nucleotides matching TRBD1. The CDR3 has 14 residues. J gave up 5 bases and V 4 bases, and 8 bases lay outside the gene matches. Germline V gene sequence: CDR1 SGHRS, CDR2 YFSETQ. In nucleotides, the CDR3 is TGCGCCAGCAGCCCCGAATCCAGGGGGACTGAAGCTTTCTTT. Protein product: CASSPESRGTEAFF.

In DNA, the CDR3 is TGTGCCTGGAGTGCCGGGGCACCCTTAGAGGCTTTCTTT. Its translation is CAWSAGAPLEAFF. This chain uses TRBV30 with TRBJ1-1; tentatively, D is TRBD1 (5 bases). From germline, CDR1 is GTSNPN and CDR2 SVGIG (reference sequence). Trimming removed 1 base at V and 11 bases at J, with 17 bases between. CDR3 length equals 13 residues.

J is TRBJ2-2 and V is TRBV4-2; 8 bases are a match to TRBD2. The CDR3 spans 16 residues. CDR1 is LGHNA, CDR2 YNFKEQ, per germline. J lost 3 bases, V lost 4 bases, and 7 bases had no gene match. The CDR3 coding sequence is TGTGCCAGCAGCCCCGGGAGCGGGGGCTACACCGGGGAGCTGTTTTTT. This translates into CASSPGSGGYTGELFF.

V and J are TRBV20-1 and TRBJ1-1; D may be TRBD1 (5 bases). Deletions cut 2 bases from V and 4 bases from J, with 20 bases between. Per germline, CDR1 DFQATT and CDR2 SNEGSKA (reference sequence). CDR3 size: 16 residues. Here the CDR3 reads CSARSPGTSQGTEAFF. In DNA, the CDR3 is TGCAGTGCTAGAAGCCCAGGGACGTCCCAAGGCACTGAAGCTTTCTTT.

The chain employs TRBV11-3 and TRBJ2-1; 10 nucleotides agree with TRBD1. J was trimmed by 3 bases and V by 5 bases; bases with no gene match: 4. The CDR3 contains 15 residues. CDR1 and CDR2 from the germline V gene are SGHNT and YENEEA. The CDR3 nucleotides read TGTGCCAGCAGCCCTGGACAGGGGGGCTACAATGAGCAGTTCTTC. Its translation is CASSPGQGGYNEQFF.

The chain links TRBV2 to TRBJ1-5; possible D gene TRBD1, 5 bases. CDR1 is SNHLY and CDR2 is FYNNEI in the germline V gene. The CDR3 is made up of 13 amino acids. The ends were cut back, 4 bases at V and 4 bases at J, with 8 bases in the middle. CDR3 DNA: TGTGCCAGCAGTGTGACAGAAAATCAGCCCCAGCATTTT. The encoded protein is CASSVTENQPQHF.

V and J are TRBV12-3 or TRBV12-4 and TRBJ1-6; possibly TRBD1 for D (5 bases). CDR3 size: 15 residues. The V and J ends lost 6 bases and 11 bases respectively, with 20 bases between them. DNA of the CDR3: TGTGCCAGCAGCTTGAGCCAGGGTGGCCAAGCACCCCTCCACTTT. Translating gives CASSLSQGGQAPLHF.

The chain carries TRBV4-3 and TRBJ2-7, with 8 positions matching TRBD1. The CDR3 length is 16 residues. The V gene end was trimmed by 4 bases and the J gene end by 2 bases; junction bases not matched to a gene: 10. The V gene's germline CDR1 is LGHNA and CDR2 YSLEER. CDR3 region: CASSPKRGDRPYEQYF. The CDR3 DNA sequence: TGCGCCAGCAGCCCAAAAAGGGGGGACAGGCCCTACGAGCAGTACTTC.

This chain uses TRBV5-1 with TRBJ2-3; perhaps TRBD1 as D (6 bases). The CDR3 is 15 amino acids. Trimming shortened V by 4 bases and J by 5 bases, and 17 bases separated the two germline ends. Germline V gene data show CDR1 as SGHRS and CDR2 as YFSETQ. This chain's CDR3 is CASSASPGRGDTQYF. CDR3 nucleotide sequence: TGCGCCAGCAGCGCCTCCCCTGGCAGGGGAGATACGCAGTATTTT.

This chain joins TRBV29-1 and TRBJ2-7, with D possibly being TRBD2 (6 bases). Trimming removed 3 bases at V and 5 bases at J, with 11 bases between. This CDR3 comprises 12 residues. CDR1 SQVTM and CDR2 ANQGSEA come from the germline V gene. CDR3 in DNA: TGCAGCGTTGAGGGGGGATCCGACGAGCAGTACTTC. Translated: CSVEGGSDEQYF.

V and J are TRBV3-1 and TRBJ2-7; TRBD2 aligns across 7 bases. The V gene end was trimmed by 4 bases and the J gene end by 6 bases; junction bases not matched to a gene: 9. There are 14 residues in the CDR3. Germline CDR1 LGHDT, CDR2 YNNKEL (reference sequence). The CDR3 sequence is CASSRTSGGFEQYF. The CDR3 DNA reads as TGTGCCAGCAGCCGGACCTCGGGGGGTTTCGAGCAGTACTTC.

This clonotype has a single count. CDR3 in DNA: TGTGCCAGCAGCGCCAAACCGCCAGGCTTATACCGGGGCTTAAGCACAGATACGCAGTATTTT. Protein: CASSAKPPGLYRGLSTDTQYF. The V call is TRBV9, the J call TRBJ2-3; D assignment may be TRBD1 or TRBD2 (5 bases each). This CDR3 contains 21 residues. V was cut by 3 bases and J by 0 bases, with 29 bases left in between. Per the germline V gene, CDR1 is SGDLS and CDR2 is YYNGEE.